Sequencing of this T cell receptor (beta chain) was carried out in a study of blood T cell repertoires in COVID-19. For the study at large: There were acute and convalescent COVID-19 samples, and they came from the United States, Italy and Spain. PBMCs, B-cell-depleted T cells, or T cells were the source of the cDNA or gDNA that made up the material.

This clone has a single count. The CDR3 totals 12 residues. Trimming shortened V by 5 bases and J by 3 bases, and 8 bases separated the two germline ends. Germline CDR1 and CDR2: SGHVS and FQNEAQ. Original processing notes: Researchers report that nucleated cell counts were estimated from reference gene primer amplification. Measured with immunoSEQ multiplex PCR; TCRdb has only the in-frame clones, and not every one. That table supplies the V and J calls and clone size; D and trimming were determined from the DNA. The sample carries some 180,000 clones, roughly four fifths recorded once. Specimen: peripheral blood. The chain couples TRBV7-8 to TRBJ2-7; D remains unclear. This clonotype was obtained from a man in his fifties who had recovered from COVID-19. For the CDR3, the DNA is TGTGCCAGCAGCGTATTAAACTACGAGCAGTACTTC. Amino acid sequence: CASSVLNYEQYF. Filled out from reference TRBV7-8 and TRBJ2-7, the complete variable domain reads GAGVSQSPRYKVAKRGQDVALRCDPISGHVSLFWYQQALGQGPEFLTYFQNEAQLDKSGLPSDRFFAERPEGSVSTLKIQRTQQEDSAVYLCASSVLNYEQYFGPGTRLTVT.